The 20 T cell receptor beta chains presented below share a single source sample, sequenced in a study of identifying expanded T cells in peripheral blood. Produced via immunoSEQ multiplex PCR; TCRdb's table is partial and in-frame only. The data show some 78,000 clones, 84% seen once. The sequenced material came from blood. All receptors come from a person aged 18 to 75 in good health.

The V and J genes are TRBV19 and TRBJ2-1, with 10 bases matching TRBD1. Germline CDR1 is LNHDA and CDR2 is SQIVND (reference sequence). The CDR3 consists of 16 residues. Germline trimming cut 8 bases from V and 7 bases from J; bases unmatched to any gene: 14. Here the CDR3 reads CASQWGGQGVGNEQFF. The CDR3 DNA sequence: TGTGCCAGTCAGTGGGGCGGACAGGGGGTTGGGAATGAGCAGTTCTTC.

This clone was picked up many times. The chain combines TRBV28 with TRBJ1-2; 10 bases fit TRBD1. This CDR3 has 16 amino acids. CDR1 is MDHEN and CDR2 is SYDVKM in the germline V gene. The trim removed 2 bases at V and 0 bases at J, leaving 3 bases unmatched. CDR3 loop: CASSLPGQGANYGYTF. In DNA form, the CDR3 reads TGTGCCAGCAGTTTACCCGGACAGGGGGCTAACTATGGCTACACCTTC.

The sample holds one count of this clone. This chain joins TRBV29-1 and TRBJ1-3; a possible D gene is TRBD1 (5 bases). The CDR3 consists of 14 residues. Germline V CDR1 and CDR2: SQVTM, ANQGSEA. Deletions cut 1 base from V and 2 bases from J, with 9 bases between. The CDR3 loop is CSVEGGEAGNTIYF. The CDR3 coding sequence is TGCAGCGTTGAAGGAGGGGAGGCTGGAAACACCATATATTTT.

CDR3 loop: CASSLSGQGAYEQYF. The CDR3 DNA reads TGTGCCAGCAGCTTATCAGGACAGGGGGCTTACGAGCAGTACTTC. The V gene is TRBV7-9, the J gene TRBJ2-7, with TRBD1 matching over 11 bases. Germline values: CDR1 SEHNR, CDR2 FQNEAQ (reference sequence). The CDR3 is 15 residues long. Unmatched junction bases numbered 4, after V lost 2 bases and J lost 4 bases.

The genes are TRBV28 and TRBJ1-1; TRBD1 is a possible D gene (6 bases). Trimming left V 6 bases short and J 2 bases short, with 19 bases between. The germline CDR1 and CDR2 sequences are MDHEN and SYDVKM. This CDR3 has 16 residues. In DNA form, the CDR3 reads TGTGCCAGCAGACCTCCTACAGGGCAGGTTAACACTGAAGCTTTCTTT. This encodes CASRPPTGQVNTEAFF.

V gene TRBV5-4 combines with J gene TRBJ2-7; D is unclear. Germline loops: CDR1 SGHNT, CDR2 YYREEE (reference sequence). Trimming pared 0 bases from V and 4 bases from J, leaving 5 bases between. This CDR3 contains 12 residues. CDR3 amino acids: CASSLDVYEQYF. The CDR3 nucleotides are TGTGCCAGCAGCTTGGACGTTTACGAGCAGTACTTC.

The V call is TRBV13, the J call TRBJ2-2; D unclear. The V gene's germline CDR1 is PRHDT and CDR2 FYEKMQ (reference sequence). The CDR3 sequence is 15 residues long. Trimming removed 4 bases at V and 2 bases at J, with 11 bases between. The CDR3 nucleotides are TGTGCCAGCAGCTACCCGTCCCTAAACACCGGGGAGCTGTTTTTT. It specifies CASSYPSLNTGELFF.

The chain combines TRBV4-1 with TRBJ1-4; D is unclear. CDR1 MGHRA and CDR2 YSYEKL come from the germline V gene. The CDR3 is 16 amino acids. Trimming cost V 1 base and J 6 bases, with 15 bases left between them. The CDR3: CASSQVEFGADEKLFF. In DNA form, the CDR3 reads TGCGCCAGCAGCCAAGTAGAATTCGGCGCGGATGAAAAACTGTTTTTT.

The V gene is TRBV7-2, the J gene TRBJ2-2, with D hard to call. Between the trimmed V and J ends, which lost 2 bases and 6 bases, there was a span of 10 bases. This CDR3 spans 14 amino acids. The germline V gene has CDR1 SGHTA and CDR2 FQGNSA. As DNA, the CDR3 is TGTGCCAGCAGCTTACCGCCACGACCCGGGGAGCTGTTTTTT. Translated, it gives CASSLPPRPGELFF.

This chain joins TRBV18 and TRBJ1-2; possibly TRBD1 for D (5 bases). Trimming took 1 base from V and 4 from J, leaving 10 bases between them. From germline, CDR1 is KGHSH and CDR2 LQKENI. This CDR3 has 14 amino acids. CDR3 sequence: CASSPQGESYGYTF. CDR3 DNA sequence: TGTGCCAGCTCACCACAAGGGGAATCCTATGGCTACACCTTC.

The chain carries TRBV7-9 and TRBJ2-2; 11 bases are a match to TRBD2. This CDR3 region has 16 residues. J lost 1 base, V lost 5 bases, and 3 bases had no gene match. The germline CDR1 and CDR2 sequences are SEHNR and FQNEAQ (reference sequence). The CDR3 sequence is CASSLGLAENTGELFF. The CDR3 DNA reads TGTGCCAGCAGCCTGGGACTAGCGGAGAACACCGGGGAGCTGTTTTTT.

The chain has TRBV18 and TRBJ1-2; TRBD1 matches 7 bases. V shed 3 bases and J 8 bases; nucleotides not matched to a gene: 12. Germline CDR1 is KGHSH and CDR2 is LQKENI. CDR3 length: 15 amino acids. The CDR3 protein is CASSPVDRAGEGYTF. The DNA for the CDR3 is TGTGCCAGCTCACCCGTCGACAGGGCGGGAGAGGGCTACACCTTC.

V usage is TRBV9 and J usage is TRBJ2-5; a weak D match, TRBD2 (6 bases). Trimming removed 5 bases at V and 5 bases at J, with 10 bases between. Germline V gives CDR1 SGDLS, CDR2 YYNGEE. This CDR3 region has 12 residues. The DNA of the CDR3 is TGTGCCAGCAGTGGAGGGGACGAGACCCAGTACTTC. Residues: CASSGGDETQYF.

The rearrangement joins TRBV7-3 to TRBJ2-2; the D is unclear. V was shortened by 6 bases and J by 0 bases, with 5 bases between the two germline ends. This CDR3 region has 13 residues. CDR1 and CDR2 from the germline V gene are SGHTA and FQGTGA. CDR3 coding DNA: TGTGCCAGCAGTAGAGCGAACACCGGGGAGCTGTTTTTT. Its protein product is CASSRANTGELFF.

The chain is built from TRBV5-1 and TRBJ2-7, with D perhaps being TRBD1 or TRBD2 (5 bases each). The CDR3 runs to 14 residues. Trimming pared 7 bases from V and 3 bases from J, leaving 17 bases between. The germline CDR1 and CDR2 sequences are SGHRS and YFSETQ. The CDR3, as DNA: TGCGCCAGCTCGAAGCAGGGAGACTTCTACGAGCAGTACTTC. This codes for CASSKQGDFYEQYF.

The gene calls are TRBV4-3 and TRBJ2-5; D not certain. This CDR3 is 15 amino acids long. Trimming stripped 0 bases from V and 3 bases from J, with 11 bases between. Germline CDR1 and CDR2: LGHNA and YSLEER. The CDR3 nucleotides are TGCGCCAGCAGCCAAGATGCGGCAAGAGAAGAGACCCAGTACTTC. Its protein product is CASSQDAAREETQYF.

This rearrangement joins TRBV7-9 to TRBJ1-4, with D possibly being TRBD1 (5 bases). V was shortened by 4 bases and J by 8 bases, with 11 bases between the two germline ends. The CDR3 contains 13 residues. CDR1 and CDR2 from the germline V gene are SEHNR and FQNEAQ (reference sequence). The CDR3 DNA reads TGTGCCAGCAGCTACCGGGAGGGGGAAAAACTGTTTTTT. This codes for CASSYREGEKLFF. Variable domain in full (rest from reference TRBV7-9 and TRBJ1-4): DTGVSQNPRHKITKRGQNVTFRCDPISEHNRLYWYRQTLGQGPEFLTYFQNEAQLEKSRLLSDRFSAERPKGSFSTLEIQRTEQGDSAMYLCASSYREGEKLFFGSGTQLSVL.

As DNA, the CDR3 is TGTGCCAGCAGTTCCCAGGGATGGGGGAACACCGGGGAGCTGTTTTTT. Protein product: CASSSQGWGNTGELFF. The chain carries TRBV6-5 and TRBJ2-2; possible D gene TRBD1, 5 bases. The CDR3 loop spans 16 amino acids. CDR1 and CDR2 from the germline V gene are MNHEY and SVGAGI. Trimming cost V 4 bases and J 1 base, with 13 bases left between them.

The gene calls are TRBV28 and TRBJ1-1; D is ambiguous. V was trimmed by 2 bases and J by 1 base, leaving 5 bases between them. The CDR3 covers 13 residues. The germline gives CDR1 MDHEN, CDR2 SYDVKM. CDR3 bases: TGTGCCAGCAGTTTAATGGAGAACACTGAAGCTTTCTTT. As protein: CASSLMENTEAFF.

This chain connects TRBV28 to TRBJ1-4; possibly TRBD1 for D (5 bases). V gave up 6 bases and J gave up 12 bases, with 20 bases separating them. Germline-derived CDR1 and CDR2 are MDHEN and SYDVKM. This CDR3 is built from 14 residues. The CDR3 coding sequence is TGTGCCAGCAGCACCGGGACGCGAAGGCTTGAACTGTTTTTT. Its protein product is CASSTGTRRLELFF.